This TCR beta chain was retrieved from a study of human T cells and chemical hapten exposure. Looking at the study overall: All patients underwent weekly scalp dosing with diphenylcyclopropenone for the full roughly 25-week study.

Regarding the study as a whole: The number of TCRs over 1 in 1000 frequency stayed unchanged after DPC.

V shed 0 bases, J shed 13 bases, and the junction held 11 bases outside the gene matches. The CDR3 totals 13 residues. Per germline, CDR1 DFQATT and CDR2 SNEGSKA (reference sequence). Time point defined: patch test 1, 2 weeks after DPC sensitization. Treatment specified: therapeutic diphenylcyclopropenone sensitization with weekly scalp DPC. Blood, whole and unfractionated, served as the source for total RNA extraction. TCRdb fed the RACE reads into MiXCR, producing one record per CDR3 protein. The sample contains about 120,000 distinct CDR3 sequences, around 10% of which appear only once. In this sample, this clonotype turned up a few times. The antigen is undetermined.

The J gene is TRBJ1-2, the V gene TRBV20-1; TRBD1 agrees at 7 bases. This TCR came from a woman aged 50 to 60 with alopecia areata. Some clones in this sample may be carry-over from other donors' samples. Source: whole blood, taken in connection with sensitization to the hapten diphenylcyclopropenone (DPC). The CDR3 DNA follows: TGCAGTGCTAGAGACCCGGGACAGATGATAGGCACCTTC. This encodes CSARDPGQMIGTF.